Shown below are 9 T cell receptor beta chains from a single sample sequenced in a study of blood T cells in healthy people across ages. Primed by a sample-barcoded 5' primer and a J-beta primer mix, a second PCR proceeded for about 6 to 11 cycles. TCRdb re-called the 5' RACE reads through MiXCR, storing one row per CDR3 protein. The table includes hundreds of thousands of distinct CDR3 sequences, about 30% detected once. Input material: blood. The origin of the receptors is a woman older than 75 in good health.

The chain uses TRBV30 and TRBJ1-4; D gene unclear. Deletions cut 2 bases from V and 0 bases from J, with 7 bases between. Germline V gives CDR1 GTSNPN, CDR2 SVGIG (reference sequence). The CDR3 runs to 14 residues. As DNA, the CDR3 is TGTGCCTGGAGTCGGTACACAACTAATGAAAAACTGTTTTTT. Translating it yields CAWSRYTTNEKLFF.

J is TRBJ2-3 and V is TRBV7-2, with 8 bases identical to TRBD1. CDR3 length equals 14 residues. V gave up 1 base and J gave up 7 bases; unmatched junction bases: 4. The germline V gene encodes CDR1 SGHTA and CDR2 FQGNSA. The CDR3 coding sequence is TGTGCCAGCAGCTTAGACAGGGGGACGAATACGCAGTATTTT. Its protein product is CASSLDRGTNTQYF.

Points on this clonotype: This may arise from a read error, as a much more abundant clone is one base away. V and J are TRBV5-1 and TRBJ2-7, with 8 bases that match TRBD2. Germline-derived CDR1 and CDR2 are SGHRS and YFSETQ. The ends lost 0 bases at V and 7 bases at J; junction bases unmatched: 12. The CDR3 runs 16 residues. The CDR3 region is CASSLGGGTSYNEQYF. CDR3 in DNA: TGCGCCAGCAGCTTGGGCGGGGGGACCTCCTACAATGAGCAGTACTTC.

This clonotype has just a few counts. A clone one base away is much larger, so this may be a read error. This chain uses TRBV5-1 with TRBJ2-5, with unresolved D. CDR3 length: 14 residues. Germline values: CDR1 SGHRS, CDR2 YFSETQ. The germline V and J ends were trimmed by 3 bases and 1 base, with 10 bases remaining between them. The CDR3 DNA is TGCGCCAGCAGCTGGTCTGGTAGCCAAGAGACCCAGTACTTC. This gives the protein CASSWSGSQETQYF.

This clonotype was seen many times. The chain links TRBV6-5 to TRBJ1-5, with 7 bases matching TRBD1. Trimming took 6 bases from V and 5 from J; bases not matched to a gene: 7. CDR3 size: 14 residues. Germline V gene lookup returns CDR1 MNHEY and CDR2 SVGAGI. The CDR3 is CASRRQGPDQPQHF. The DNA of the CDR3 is TGTGCCAGCAGACGACAGGGACCCGATCAGCCCCAGCATTTT.

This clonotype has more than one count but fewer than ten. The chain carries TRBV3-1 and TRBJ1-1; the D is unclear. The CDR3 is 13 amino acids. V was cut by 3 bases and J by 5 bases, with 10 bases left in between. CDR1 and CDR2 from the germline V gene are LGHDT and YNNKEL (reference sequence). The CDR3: CASSQHPGTEAFF. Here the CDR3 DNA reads TGTGCCAGCAGCCAGCATCCGGGAACTGAAGCTTTCTTT.

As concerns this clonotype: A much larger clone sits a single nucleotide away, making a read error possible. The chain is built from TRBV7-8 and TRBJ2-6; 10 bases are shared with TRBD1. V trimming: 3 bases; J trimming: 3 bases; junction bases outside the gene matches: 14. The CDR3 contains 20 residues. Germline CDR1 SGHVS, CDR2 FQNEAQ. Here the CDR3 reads CASSFTSVETGGFGANVLTF. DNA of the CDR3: TGTGCCAGCAGCTTTACCTCGGTGGAGACAGGGGGCTTTGGGGCCAACGTCCTGACTTTC.

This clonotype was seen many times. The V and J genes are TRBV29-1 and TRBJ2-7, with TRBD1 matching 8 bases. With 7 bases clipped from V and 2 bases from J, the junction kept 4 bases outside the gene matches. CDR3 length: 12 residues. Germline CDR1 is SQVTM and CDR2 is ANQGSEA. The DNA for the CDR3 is TGCAGCGCTCGGACAGGGACCTACGAGCAGTACTTC. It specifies CSARTGTYEQYF.

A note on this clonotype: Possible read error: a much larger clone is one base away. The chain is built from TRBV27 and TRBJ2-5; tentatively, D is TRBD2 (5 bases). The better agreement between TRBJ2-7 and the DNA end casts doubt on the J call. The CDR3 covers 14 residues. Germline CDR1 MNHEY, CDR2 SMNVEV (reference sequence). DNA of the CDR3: TGTGCCAGCAGTGAATTCGGACTGGCCTACGAGCAGTACTTC. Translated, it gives CASSEFGLAYEQYF.